The 18 T cell receptor beta chains reported below all come from one sample, sequenced in a study of cytomegalovirus exposure and HLA in healthy donors. Use of 60 Vbeta and 13 Jbeta primers characterized the PCR. Profiling relied on immunoSEQ multiplex PCR, and the TCRdb table lists in-frame clones only, not all of them. The sample shows 150,000 to 200,000 clones, roughly 72% of them seen only once. The specimen was PBMCs. The receptors here all came from a woman aged 40 to 49 in good health and CMV-seronegative.

V usage is TRBV28 and J usage is TRBJ2-2; TRBD1 matches at 7 bases. The trim removed 8 bases at V and 7 bases at J, leaving 7 bases unmatched. Germline V lookup: CDR1 MDHEN, CDR2 SYDVKM. This CDR3 has 13 amino acids. CDR3 residues: CASSLQGDGELFF. In DNA, the CDR3 is TGTGCCAGCTCTCTCCAGGGGGACGGGGAGCTGTTTTTT. Full variable domain (missing parts from reference TRBV28 and TRBJ2-2): DVKVTQSSRYLVKRTGEKVFLECVQDMDHENMFWYRQDPGLGLRLIYFSYDVKMKEKGDIPEGYSVSREKKERFSLILESASTNQTSMYLCASSLQGDGELFFGEGSRLTVL.

This chain uses TRBV9 with TRBJ1-5; D perhaps matches TRBD1 (6 bases). From germline, CDR1 is SGDLS and CDR2 YYNGEE. The CDR3 contains 14 residues. V lost 2 bases, J lost 4 bases, and 10 bases lay in between. DNA for the CDR3: TGTGCCAGCAGCGTCGGACAGAATAATCAGCCCCAGCATTTT. Translation gives CASSVGQNNQPQHF.

The chain couples TRBV28 to TRBJ1-4, with 11 bases aligning to TRBD1. The CDR3 sequence is 20 residues long. Germline V CDR1 and CDR2: MDHEN, SYDVKM. V gave up 3 bases and J gave up 0 bases; unmatched junction bases: 12. The CDR3 DNA sequence: TGTGCCAGCAGTTTCGCAACCGTTACGGGACAGGGGGCAACTAATGAAAAACTGTTTTTT. Translation gives CASSFATVTGQGATNEKLFF.

This clone was observed a few times. The chain links TRBV7-9 to TRBJ2-2, with 7 bases aligning to TRBD2. CDR3 length: 15 amino acids. Germline values: CDR1 SEHNR, CDR2 FQNEAQ (reference sequence). After removal of 6 bases from V and 2 bases from J, the junction contained 6 bases not matched to a gene. The CDR3 is CASSPPGLNTGELFF. As DNA, the CDR3 is TGTGCCAGCAGTCCTCCGGGACTAAACACCGGGGAGCTGTTTTTT.

The J gene is TRBJ2-2, the V gene TRBV10-3, with 9 bases lining up with TRBD1. J gave up 0 bases and V 7 bases, and 3 bases lay outside the gene matches. The length of the CDR3 is 15 residues. Germline V gives CDR1 ENHRY, CDR2 SYGVKD. Here the CDR3 DNA reads TGTGCCATCAAGGGACAGGGCCCGAACACCGGGGAGCTGTTTTTT. Its protein is CAIKGQGPNTGELFF.

This clone was counted a few times. This chain links TRBV30 with TRBJ1-1; maybe TRBD1 (6 bases). The CDR3 totals 11 residues. V gave up 0 bases and J gave up 12 bases, with 11 bases separating them. Germline-derived CDR1 and CDR2 are GTSNPN and SVGIG (reference sequence). The CDR3 sequence is CAWSVGGISFF. DNA of the CDR3: TGTGCCTGGAGTGTAGGGGGTATTTCTTTCTTT.

The CDR3 region is CASSYSGLNQPQHF. The CDR3 nucleotides read TGTGCCAGCAGTTACTCGGGTCTTAATCAGCCCCAGCATTTT. V usage is TRBV2 and J usage is TRBJ1-5; D gene uncertain. Trimming shortened V by 5 bases and J by 4 bases, and 12 bases separated the two germline ends. Germline lookup yields CDR1 SNHLY and CDR2 FYNNEI. This CDR3 has 14 residues.

This clone was observed a few times. The chain has TRBV7-9 and TRBJ1-2; D is perhaps TRBD1 (5 bases). The CDR3 covers 13 residues. CDR1 SEHNR and CDR2 FQNEAQ come from the germline V gene (reference sequence). The V and J ends lost 6 bases and 5 bases respectively, with 13 bases between them. This CDR3 reads CASSVPRGYGYTF. CDR3 nucleotide sequence: TGTGCCAGCAGTGTCCCCCGGGGGTATGGCTACACCTTC.

The CDR3 region has the DNA TGTGCCAGCGGACTAGCGGGGGAGTACGAGCAGTACTTC. Protein sequence: CASGLAGEYEQYF. The chain recombines TRBV19 with TRBJ2-7, with 13 bases matching TRBD2. The CDR3 is made up of 13 amino acids. V gave up 9 bases and J gave up 4 bases; unmatched junction bases: 3. Germline V gene sequence: CDR1 LNHDA, CDR2 SQIVND (reference sequence).

In DNA form, the CDR3 reads TGTGCCACCAGCAGAGCTACAGGTTCATATGGCTACACCTTC. As protein: CATSRATGSYGYTF. This chain connects TRBV15 to TRBJ1-2, with D possibly TRBD1 on 5 matching bases. Deletions cut 1 base from V and 5 bases from J, with 11 bases between. Per the germline V gene, CDR1 is LNHNV and CDR2 is YYDKDF (reference sequence). This CDR3 contains 14 residues.

V usage is TRBV7-9 and J usage is TRBJ2-5, with TRBD2 as a possible D gene (5 bases). Trimming cost V 5 bases and J 3 bases, with 13 bases left between them. CDR1 is SEHNR, CDR2 FQNEAQ, per germline (reference sequence). This CDR3 has 14 amino acids. This chain's CDR3 is CASSPTAGEETQYF. The CDR3 DNA reads TGTGCCAGCAGCCCAACGGCGGGCGAAGAGACCCAGTACTTC.

V usage is TRBV5-8 and J usage is TRBJ1-1; no definite D call. Germline assignment: CDR1 SGHTS and CDR2 YDEGEE. This CDR3 spans 13 amino acids. The V gene lost 2 bases and the J gene lost 0 bases, with 5 bases spanning the gap. CDR3 residues: CASSLTVNTEAFF. DNA for the CDR3: TGTGCCAGCAGCTTAACGGTGAACACTGAAGCTTTCTTT. Drawing the rest from reference TRBV5-8 and TRBJ1-1, the complete variable domain is EAGVTQSPTHLIKTRGQQATLRCSPISGHTSVYWYQQALGLGLQFLLWYDEGEERNRGNFPPRFSGRQFPNYSSELNVNALELEDSALYLCASSLTVNTEAFFGQGTRLTVV.

The genes are TRBV5-1 and TRBJ2-7, with a weak D call TRBD2 (5 bases). The CDR3 has 15 amino acids. V was pared by 1 base and J by 0 bases, with 11 bases between. From germline, CDR1 is SGHRS and CDR2 YFSETQ. The CDR3 DNA reads TGCGCCAGCAGCTTGTCGGCGGGCTTCTCCTACGAGCAGTACTTC. As protein: CASSLSAGFSYEQYF. Using reference TRBV5-1 and TRBJ2-7 for the parts outside the CDR3, the full variable domain is KAGVTQTPRYLIKTRGQQVTLSCSPISGHRSVSWYQQTPGQGLQFLFEYFSETQRNKGNFPGRFSGRQFSNSRSEMNVSTLELGDSALYLCASSLSAGFSYEQYFGPGTRLTVT.

The chain joins TRBV29-1 to TRBJ2-5; 7 bases are a match to TRBD1. Germline CDR1 SQVTM, CDR2 ANQGSEA. There are 14 residues in the CDR3. V lost 6 bases, J lost 1 base, and 8 bases stayed unmatched. The chain's CDR3 is CSVASGTVQETQYF. CDR3 nucleotide sequence: TGCAGCGTCGCATCCGGGACAGTCCAAGAGACCCAGTACTTC.

This clone occurred a few times. The chain uses TRBV15 and TRBJ2-1; TRBD1 matches at 8 bases. V was pared by 6 bases and J by 3 bases, with 7 bases of the junction left unmatched. The CDR3 sequence is 15 residues long. In germline, CDR1 is LNHNV, CDR2 YYDKDF (reference sequence). Here the CDR3 DNA reads TGTGCCACCAGTACGACAGGGGCGTTCTACAATGAGCAGTTCTTC. This encodes CATSTTGAFYNEQFF.

The chain has TRBV19 and TRBJ2-1, with D hard to call. The CDR3 extends over 12 amino acids. Germline-derived CDR1 and CDR2 are LNHDA and SQIVND (reference sequence). Trimming took off 0 bases at V and 12 bases at J, with 9 bases between the two ends. The DNA for the CDR3 is TGTGCCAGTAGTATAGATTCTGGCCCGCAGTTCTTC. Its translation: CASSIDSGPQFF.

This chain uses TRBV2 with TRBJ1-1, with 7 positions matching TRBD1. Germline loops: CDR1 SNHLY, CDR2 FYNNEI. The CDR3 has 12 amino acids. V lost 8 bases, J lost 3 bases, and 3 bases stayed unmatched. The CDR3 coding sequence is TGTGCCAGCTCAACAGGGGACACTGAAGCTTTCTTT. Residues: CASSTGDTEAFF. Supplemented by reference TRBV2 and TRBJ1-1, the full variable domain reads EPEVTQTPSHQVTQMGQEVILRCVPISNHLYFYWYRQILGQKVEFLVSFYNNEISEKSEIFDDQFSVERPDGSNFTLKIRSTKLEDSAMYFCASSTGDTEAFFGQGTRLTVV.

The V gene is TRBV15, the J gene TRBJ2-3, with D uncertain. Trimming shortened V by 4 bases and J by 0 bases, and 8 bases separated the two germline ends. The CDR3 sequence is 14 residues long. Germline loops: CDR1 LNHNV, CDR2 YYDKDF (reference sequence). CDR3 in amino acids: CATSTGVSTDTQYF. In DNA, the CDR3 is TGTGCCACCAGCACCGGAGTGAGCACAGATACGCAGTATTTT.